This T cell receptor (beta chain) was documented in a study of blood T cell repertoires in COVID-19. In the study overall: The analysed material was cDNA or gDNA that came from T cells, B-cell-depleted T cells, or PBMCs.

Clones were sequenced by immunoSEQ multiplex PCR, and TCRdb holds only the in-frame ones, with some missing. The data hold about 200,000 clones, with approximately 81% observed a single time. Trimming left V 9 bases short and J 6 bases short, with 14 bases between. CDR1 and CDR2 (germline): SGHTA, FQGNSA. This CDR3 region has 12 residues. The specimen was peripheral blood. The chain carries TRBV7-2 and TRBJ1-1, with D tentatively TRBD1 (6 bases). This TCR was recovered from a woman over 75 with acute or convalescent COVID-19. The CDR3 nucleotides are TGTGCCAGTAAGCGGGGGCAGGCTGAAGCTTTCTTT. It encodes CASKRGQAEAFF.